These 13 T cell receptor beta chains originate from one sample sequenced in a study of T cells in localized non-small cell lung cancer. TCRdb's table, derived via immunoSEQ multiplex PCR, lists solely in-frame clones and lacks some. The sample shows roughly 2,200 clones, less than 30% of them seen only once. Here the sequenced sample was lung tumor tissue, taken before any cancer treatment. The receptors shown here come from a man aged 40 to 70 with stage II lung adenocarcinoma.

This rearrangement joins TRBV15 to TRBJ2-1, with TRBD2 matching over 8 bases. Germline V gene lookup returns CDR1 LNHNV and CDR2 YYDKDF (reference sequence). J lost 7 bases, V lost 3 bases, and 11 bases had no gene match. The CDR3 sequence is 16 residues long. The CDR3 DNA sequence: TGTGCCACCAGCAGGGACCCGGGGCAGCGGGGGAATGAGCAGTTCTTC. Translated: CATSRDPGQRGNEQFF.

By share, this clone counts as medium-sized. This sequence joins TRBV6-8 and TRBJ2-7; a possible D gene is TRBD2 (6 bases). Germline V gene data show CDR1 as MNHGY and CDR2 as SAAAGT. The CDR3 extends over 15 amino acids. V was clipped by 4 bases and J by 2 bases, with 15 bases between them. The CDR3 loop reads CASSLAGTGTYEQYF. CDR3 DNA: TGTGCCAGCAGTTTAGCCGGGACTGGTACCTACGAGCAGTACTTC.

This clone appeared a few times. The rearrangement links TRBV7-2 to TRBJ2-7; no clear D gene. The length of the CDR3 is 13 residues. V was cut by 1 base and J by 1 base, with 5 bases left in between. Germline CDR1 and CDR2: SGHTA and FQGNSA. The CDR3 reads CASSLGLSYEQYF. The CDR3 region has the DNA TGTGCCAGCAGCTTAGGGCTGTCCTACGAGCAGTACTTC. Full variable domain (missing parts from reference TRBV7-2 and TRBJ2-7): GAGVSQSPSNKVTEKGKDVELRCDPISGHTALYWYRQSLGQGLEFLIYFQGNSAPDKSGLPSDRFSAERTGGSVSTLTIQRTQQEDSAVYLCASSLGLSYEQYFGPGTRLTVT.

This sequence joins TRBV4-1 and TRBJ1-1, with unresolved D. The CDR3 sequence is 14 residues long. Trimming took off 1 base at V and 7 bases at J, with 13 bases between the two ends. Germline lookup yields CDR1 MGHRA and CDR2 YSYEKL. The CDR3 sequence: CASSQGAGVGEAFF. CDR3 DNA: TGCGCCAGCAGCCAAGGGGCAGGAGTGGGTGAAGCTTTCTTT.

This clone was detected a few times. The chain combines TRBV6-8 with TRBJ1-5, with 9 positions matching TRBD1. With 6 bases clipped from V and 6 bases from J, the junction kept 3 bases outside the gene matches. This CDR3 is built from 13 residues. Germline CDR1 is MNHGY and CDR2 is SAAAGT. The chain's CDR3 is CASRAQGAQPQHF. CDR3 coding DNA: TGTGCCAGCAGGGCACAGGGGGCTCAGCCCCAGCATTTT.

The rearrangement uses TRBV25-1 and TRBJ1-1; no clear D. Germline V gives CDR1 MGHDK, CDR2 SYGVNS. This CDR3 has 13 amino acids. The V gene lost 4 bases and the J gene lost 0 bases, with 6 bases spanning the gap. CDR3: CASSVTLNTEAFF. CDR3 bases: TGTGCCAGCAGTGTAACCTTGAACACTGAAGCTTTCTTT.

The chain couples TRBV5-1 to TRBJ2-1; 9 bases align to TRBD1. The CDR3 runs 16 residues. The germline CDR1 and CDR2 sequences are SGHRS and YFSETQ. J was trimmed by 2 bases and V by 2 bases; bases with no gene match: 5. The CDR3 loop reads CASSFRTGATYNEQFF. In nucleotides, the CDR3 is TGCGCCAGCAGCTTCCGGACAGGGGCAACCTACAATGAGCAGTTCTTC.

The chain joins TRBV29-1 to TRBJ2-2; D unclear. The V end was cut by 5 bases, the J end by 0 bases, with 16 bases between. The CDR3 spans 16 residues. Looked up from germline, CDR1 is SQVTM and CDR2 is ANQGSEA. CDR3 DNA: TGCAGCGTTCTGACCACGAGAACCTCGAACACCGGGGAGCTGTTTTTT. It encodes CSVLTTRTSNTGELFF.

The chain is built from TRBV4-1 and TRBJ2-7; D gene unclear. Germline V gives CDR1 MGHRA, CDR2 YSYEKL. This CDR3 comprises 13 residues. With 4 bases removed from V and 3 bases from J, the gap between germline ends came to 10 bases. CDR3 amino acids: CASSLGQFYEQYF. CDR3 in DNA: TGCGCCAGCAGCCTTGGGCAATTCTACGAGCAGTACTTC.

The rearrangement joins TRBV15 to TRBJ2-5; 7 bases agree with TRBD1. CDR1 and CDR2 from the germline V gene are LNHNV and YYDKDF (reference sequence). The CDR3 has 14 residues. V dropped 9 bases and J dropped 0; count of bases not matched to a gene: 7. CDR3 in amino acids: CATERQGNQETQYF. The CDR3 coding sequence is TGTGCCACAGAGAGACAGGGAAACCAAGAGACCCAGTACTTC.

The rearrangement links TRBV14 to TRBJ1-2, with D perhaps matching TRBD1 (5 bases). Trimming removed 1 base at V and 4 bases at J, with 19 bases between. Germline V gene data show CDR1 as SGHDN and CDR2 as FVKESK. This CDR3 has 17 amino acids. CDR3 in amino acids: CASSQVPGAGPPYGYTF. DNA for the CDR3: TGTGCCAGCAGCCAAGTTCCTGGCGCAGGGCCCCCCTATGGCTACACCTTC.

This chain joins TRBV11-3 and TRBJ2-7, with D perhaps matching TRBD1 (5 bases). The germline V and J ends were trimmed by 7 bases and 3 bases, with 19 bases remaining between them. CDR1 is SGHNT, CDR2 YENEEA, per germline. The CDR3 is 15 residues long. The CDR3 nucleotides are TGTGCCAGCAATGAGAGAGCAGGGAAGGTCTACGAGCAGTACTTC. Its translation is CASNERAGKVYEQYF.

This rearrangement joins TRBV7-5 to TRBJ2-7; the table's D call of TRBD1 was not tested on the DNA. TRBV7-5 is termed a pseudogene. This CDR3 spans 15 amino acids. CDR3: CASSSAGTGAYEQYF. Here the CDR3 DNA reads TGTGCCAGCAGCTCTGCCGGGACAGGGGCCTACGAGCAGTACTTC.